Following are 16 T cell receptor beta chains from one sample sequenced in a study of neurological immune-mediated disorders. TCRdb passed the 5' RACE reads through MiXCR, listing each CDR3 protein once. The sample records tens of thousands of distinct CDR3 sequences, under 4.5% being singletons. The sample consisted of CD4+ T cells from blood. These receptors all stem from a woman aged 40-49 years with multiple sclerosis.

This clonotype came up many times. The genes are TRBV5-6 and TRBJ1-6; no clear D gene. V lost 7 bases and J lost 3, with 8 bases in between. This CDR3 has 13 amino acids. Germline CDR1 SGHDT, CDR2 YYEEEE. The CDR3 sequence is CASRGVYNSPLHF. CDR3 DNA: TGTGCCAGCCGTGGGGTCTATAATTCACCCCTCCACTTT.

This clonotype was found many times. The V gene is TRBV2, the J gene TRBJ1-2; 9 bases agree with TRBD1. CDR3 length equals 16 residues. Germline V lookup: CDR1 SNHLY, CDR2 FYNNEI. With V trimmed by 4 bases and J by 5 bases, 11 bases remained unmatched. CDR3 in amino acids: CASSGGQGGETYGYTF. CDR3 nucleotides: TGTGCCAGCAGTGGGGGACAGGGTGGGGAGACATATGGCTACACCTTC. The entire variable domain, with the rest obtained from reference TRBV2 and TRBJ1-2, is as follows: EPEVTQTPSHQVTQMGQEVILRCVPISNHLYFYWYRQILGQKVEFLVSFYNNEISEKSEIFDDQFSVERPDGSNFTLKIRSTKLEDSAMYFCASSGGQGGETYGYTFGSGTRLTVV.

This clonotype was counted ten times or more. J is TRBJ2-3 and V is TRBV5-1, with D unclear. This CDR3 spans 13 amino acids. Germline V lookup: CDR1 SGHRS, CDR2 YFSETQ. The V end was cut by 1 base, the J end by 2 bases, with 5 bases between. The CDR3 reads CASSLLDTDTQYF. CDR3 nucleotide sequence: TGCGCCAGCAGCTTGCTGGACACAGATACGCAGTATTTT.

This clonotype has ten or more counts. J is TRBJ1-5 and V is TRBV5-6, with D perhaps TRBD1 (5 bases). The CDR3 loop spans 14 amino acids. CDR1 is SGHDT and CDR2 is YYEEEE in the germline V gene. Trimming took 6 bases from V and 5 from J, leaving 15 bases between them. The CDR3 sequence is CASMAGRVDQPQHF. As DNA, the CDR3 is TGTGCCAGCATGGCGGGCAGGGTCGATCAGCCCCAGCATTTT.

Ten or more counts support this clonotype. J is TRBJ1-6 and V is TRBV5-1; the D gene is possibly TRBD1 (5 bases). V lost 4 bases, J lost 0 bases, and 17 bases lay in between. From germline, CDR1 is SGHRS and CDR2 YFSETQ. This CDR3 is 18 amino acids long. CDR3 DNA sequence: TGCGCCAGCAGCCCAGGGACTGCCCTGAGCTCCTATAATTCACCCCTCCACTTT. Its protein is CASSPGTALSSYNSPLHF.

The table lists this clonotype with many counts. This sequence joins TRBV11-2 and TRBJ1-1; TRBD1 is a possible D gene (5 bases). CDR3 length: 15 residues. The germline CDR1 and CDR2 sequences are SGHAT and FQNNGV. V was cut by 6 bases and J by 3 bases, with 17 bases left in between. The DNA of the CDR3 is TGTGCCAGCAGTTCCAGGGTTGGTGGAGACACTGAAGCTTTCTTT. Amino acid sequence: CASSSRVGGDTEAFF.

This clonotype was counted many times. This chain connects TRBV20-1 to TRBJ1-5; tentatively, D is TRBD1 (5 bases). The CDR3 is made up of 13 amino acids. Germline CDR1 is DFQATT and CDR2 is SNEGSKA (reference sequence). V lost 3 bases and J lost 0, with 6 bases in between. CDR3 DNA sequence: TGCAGTGCTAGTCAGGGTAGCAATCAGCCCCAGCATTTT. Amino acid sequence: CSASQGSNQPQHF.

At least ten counts were recorded for this clonotype. The J gene is TRBJ1-2, the V gene TRBV20-1; D not certain. This CDR3 comprises 13 residues. Trimming pared 6 bases from V and 2 bases from J, leaving 13 bases between. Germline CDR1 reads DFQATT; CDR2 reads SNEGSKA (reference sequence). The CDR3 region is CSAPTVLNYGYTF. The CDR3 nucleotides are TGCAGTGCCCCGACGGTTCTAAACTATGGCTACACCTTC.

This clonotype was seen ten or more times. The CDR3 DNA reads TGTGCCACCAGTGACTCCAGGGGCGGGGAGCTCCAAGATGAGCAGTTCTTC. Translation: CATSDSRGGELQDEQFF. V gene TRBV24-1 combines with J gene TRBJ2-1, with D possibly called TRBD1 or TRBD2 (6 bases each). The germline V gene encodes CDR1 KGHDR and CDR2 SFDVKD. The V end was cut by 4 bases, the J end by 8 bases, with 23 bases between. This CDR3 contains 17 residues.

This clonotype has at least ten counts. The chain carries TRBV5-1 and TRBJ1-5; possible D gene TRBD1, 6 bases. The CDR3 extends over 15 amino acids. V lost 0 bases and J lost 1, with 8 bases in between. Per the germline V gene, CDR1 is SGHRS and CDR2 is YFSETQ. The CDR3 DNA is TGCGCCAGCAGCTTGGCAGGGGCCAGCAATCAGCCCCAGCATTTT. Protein: CASSLAGASNQPQHF.

This clonotype was observed many times. The CDR3 DNA follows: TGTGCCAGCACCGGTGGTGGCTACGAGCAGTACTTC. Translating gives CASTGGGYEQYF. The chain links TRBV6-6 to TRBJ2-7, with D uncertain. Trimming removed 7 bases at V and 3 bases at J, with 10 bases between. This CDR3 is 12 amino acids long. Germline V gene data show CDR1 as MNHNY and CDR2 as SVGAGI (reference sequence).

This clonotype was counted ten times or more. V gene TRBV20-1 combines with J gene TRBJ1-1, with a weak D call TRBD1 (6 bases). V was cut by 2 bases and J by 1 base, with 11 bases left in between. The CDR3 length is 14 residues. Germline CDR1 DFQATT, CDR2 SNEGSKA (reference sequence). The CDR3 nucleotides read TGCAGTGCTAGAAAGGGGGGACAGAACACTGAAGCTTTCTTT. Its translation is CSARKGGQNTEAFF.

This clonotype was seen ten or more times. This chain connects TRBV5-1 to TRBJ2-3; 7 nucleotides line up with TRBD2. Germline V gene lookup returns CDR1 SGHRS and CDR2 YFSETQ. The CDR3 is 15 residues long. V shed 2 bases and J 2 bases; nucleotides not matched to a gene: 5. The CDR3 loop reads CASSFLSGDTDTQYF. DNA of the CDR3: TGCGCCAGCAGCTTTCTCAGCGGGGACACAGATACGCAGTATTTT.

V is TRBV5-1 and J is TRBJ1-1; TRBD1 might be the D (5 bases). Trimming took off 4 bases at V and 6 bases at J, with 19 bases between the two ends. From germline, CDR1 is SGHRS and CDR2 YFSETQ. The CDR3 has 15 residues. CDR3 loop: CASSPGSMGSAEAFF. CDR3 nucleotide sequence: TGCGCCAGCAGCCCAGGGTCAATGGGGTCCGCTGAAGCTTTCTTT.

This clonotype was found many times. This sequence joins TRBV5-1 and TRBJ2-3; TRBD2 might be the D (7 bases). V shed 1 base and J shed 2 bases, with 14 bases lying between them. Germline assignment: CDR1 SGHRS and CDR2 YFSETQ. CDR3 length: 16 residues. The CDR3 DNA is TGCGCCAGCAGCTTGCTCGCGGGGGCCACCACAGATACGCAGTATTTT. Its protein is CASSLLAGATTDTQYF.

In its sample, this clonotype was seen many times. The V and J genes are TRBV4-2 and TRBJ2-5; D ambiguous. Trimming left V 1 base short and J 3 bases short, with 6 bases between. The germline gives CDR1 LGHNA, CDR2 YNFKEQ. The CDR3 consists of 13 residues. The CDR3 sequence is CASSQVSEETQYF. The CDR3 DNA is TGTGCCAGCAGCCAAGTATCCGAAGAGACCCAGTACTTC.